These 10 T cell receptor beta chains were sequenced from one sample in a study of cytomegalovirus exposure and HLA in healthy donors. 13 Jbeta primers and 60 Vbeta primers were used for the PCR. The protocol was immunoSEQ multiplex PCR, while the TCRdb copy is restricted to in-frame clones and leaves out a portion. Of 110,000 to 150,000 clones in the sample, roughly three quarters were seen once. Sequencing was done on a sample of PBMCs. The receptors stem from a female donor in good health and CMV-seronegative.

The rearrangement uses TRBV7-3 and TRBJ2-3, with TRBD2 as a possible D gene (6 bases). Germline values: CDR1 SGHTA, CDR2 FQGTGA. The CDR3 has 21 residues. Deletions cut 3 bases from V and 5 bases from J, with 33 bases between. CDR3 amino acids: CASSFSLSETPMSGVRDTQYF. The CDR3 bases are TGTGCCAGCAGCTTTTCGCTATCAGAGACTCCCATGTCGGGAGTTCGAGATACGCAGTATTTT.

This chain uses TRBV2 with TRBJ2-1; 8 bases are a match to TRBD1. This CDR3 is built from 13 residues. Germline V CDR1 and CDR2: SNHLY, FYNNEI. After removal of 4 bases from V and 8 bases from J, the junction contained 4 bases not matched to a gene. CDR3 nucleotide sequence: TGTGCCAGCAGTGGGTCAGGGGGCTATGAGCAGTTCTTC. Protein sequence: CASSGSGGYEQFF.

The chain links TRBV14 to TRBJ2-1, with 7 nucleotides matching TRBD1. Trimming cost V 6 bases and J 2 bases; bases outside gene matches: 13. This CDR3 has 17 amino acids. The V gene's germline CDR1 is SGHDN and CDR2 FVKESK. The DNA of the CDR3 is TGTGCCAGCAGTCAACTCCCGACAGGGACACCCTACAATGAGCAGTTCTTC. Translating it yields CASSQLPTGTPYNEQFF.

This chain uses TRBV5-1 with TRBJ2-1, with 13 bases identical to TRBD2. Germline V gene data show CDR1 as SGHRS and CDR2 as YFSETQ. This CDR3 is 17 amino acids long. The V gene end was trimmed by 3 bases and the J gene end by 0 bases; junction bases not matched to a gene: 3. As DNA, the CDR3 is TGCGCCAGCAGCTCGGGACTAGCGGGAAACTCCTACAATGAGCAGTTCTTC. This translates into CASSSGLAGNSYNEQFF.

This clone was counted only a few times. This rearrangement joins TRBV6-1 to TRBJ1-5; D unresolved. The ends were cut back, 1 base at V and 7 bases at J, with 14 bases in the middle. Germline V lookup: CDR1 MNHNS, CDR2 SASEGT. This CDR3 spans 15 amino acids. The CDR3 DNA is TGTGCCAGCAGTGAAGTGGTTGGAGGTCGCCAGCCCCAGCATTTT. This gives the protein CASSEVVGGRQPQHF.

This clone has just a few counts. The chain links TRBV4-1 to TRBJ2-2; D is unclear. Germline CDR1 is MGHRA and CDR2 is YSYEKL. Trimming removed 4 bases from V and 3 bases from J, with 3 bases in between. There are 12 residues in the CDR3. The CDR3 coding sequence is TGCGCCAGCAGCCCAGACACCGGGGAGCTGTTTTTT. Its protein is CASSPDTGELFF.

CDR3 in amino acids: CASSQDIVGAGYGYTF. CDR3 nucleotides: TGTGCCAGCAGCCAAGATATCGTGGGGGCTGGCTATGGCTACACCTTC. The V and J genes are TRBV4-2 and TRBJ1-2; maybe TRBD1 (6 bases). The V end was cut by 0 bases, the J end by 4 bases, with 15 bases between. The CDR3 contains 16 residues. Germline V gene lookup returns CDR1 LGHNA and CDR2 YNFKEQ.

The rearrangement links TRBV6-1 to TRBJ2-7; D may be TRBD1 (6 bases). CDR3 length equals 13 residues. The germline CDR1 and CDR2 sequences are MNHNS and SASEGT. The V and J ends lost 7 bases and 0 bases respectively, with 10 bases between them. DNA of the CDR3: TGTGCCAGCAATTACAGGGTCTCCTACGAGCAGTACTTC. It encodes CASNYRVSYEQYF.

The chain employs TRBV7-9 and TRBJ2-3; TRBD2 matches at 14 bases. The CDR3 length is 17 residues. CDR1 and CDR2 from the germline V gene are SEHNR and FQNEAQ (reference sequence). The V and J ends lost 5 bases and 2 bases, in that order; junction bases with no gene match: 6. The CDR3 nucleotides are TGTGCCAGCAGCCTGGGGGGACTAGCGGGAGACACAGATACGCAGTATTTT. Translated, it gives CASSLGGLAGDTDTQYF.

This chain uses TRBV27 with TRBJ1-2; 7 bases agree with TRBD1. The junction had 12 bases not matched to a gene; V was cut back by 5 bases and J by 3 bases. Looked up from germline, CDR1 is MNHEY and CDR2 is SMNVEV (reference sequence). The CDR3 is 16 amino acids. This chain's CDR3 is CASSANTGATYYGYTF. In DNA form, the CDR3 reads TGTGCCAGCAGTGCAAATACAGGGGCAACCTACTATGGCTACACCTTC.